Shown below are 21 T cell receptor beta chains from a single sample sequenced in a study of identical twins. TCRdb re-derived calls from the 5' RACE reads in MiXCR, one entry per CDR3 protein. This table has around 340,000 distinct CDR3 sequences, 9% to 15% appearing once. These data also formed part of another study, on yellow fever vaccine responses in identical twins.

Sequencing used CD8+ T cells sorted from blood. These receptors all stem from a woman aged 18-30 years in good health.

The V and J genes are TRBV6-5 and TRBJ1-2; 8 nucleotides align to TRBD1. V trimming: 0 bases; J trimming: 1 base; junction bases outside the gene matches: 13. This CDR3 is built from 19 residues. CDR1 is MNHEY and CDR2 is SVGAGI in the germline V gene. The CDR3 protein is CASSYSTDRGRTNNYGYTF. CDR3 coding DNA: TGTGCCAGCAGTTACTCGACCGACAGGGGCCGTACTAATAACTATGGCTACACCTTC.

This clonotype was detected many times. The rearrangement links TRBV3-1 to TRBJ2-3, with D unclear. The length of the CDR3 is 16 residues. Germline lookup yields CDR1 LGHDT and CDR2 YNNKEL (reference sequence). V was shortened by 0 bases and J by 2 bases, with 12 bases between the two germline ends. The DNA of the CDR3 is TGTGCCAGCAGCCAAGATAGGGTTGGTAACACAGATACGCAGTATTTT. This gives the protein CASSQDRVGNTDTQYF.

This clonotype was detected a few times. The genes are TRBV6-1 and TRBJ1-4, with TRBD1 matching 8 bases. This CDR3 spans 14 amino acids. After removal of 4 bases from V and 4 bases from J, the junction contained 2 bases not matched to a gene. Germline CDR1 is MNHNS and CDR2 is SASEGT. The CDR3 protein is CASSGGQGNEKLFF. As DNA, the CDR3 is TGTGCCAGCAGTGGAGGACAGGGTAATGAAAAACTGTTTTTT.

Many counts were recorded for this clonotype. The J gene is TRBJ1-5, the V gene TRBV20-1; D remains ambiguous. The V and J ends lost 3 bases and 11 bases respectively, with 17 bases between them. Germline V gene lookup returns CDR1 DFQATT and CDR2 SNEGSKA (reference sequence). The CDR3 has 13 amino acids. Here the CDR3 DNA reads TGCAGTGCTAGTATGGGGAGCGGGGTTTCCCAGCATTTT. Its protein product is CSASMGSGVSQHF.

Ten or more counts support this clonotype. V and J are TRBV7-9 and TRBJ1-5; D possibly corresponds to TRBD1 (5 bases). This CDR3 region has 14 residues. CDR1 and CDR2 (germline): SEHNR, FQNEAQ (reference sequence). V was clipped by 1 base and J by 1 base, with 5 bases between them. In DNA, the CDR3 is TGTGCCAGCAGCTTAGGGGACAGCAATCAGCCCCAGCATTTT. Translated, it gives CASSLGDSNQPQHF.

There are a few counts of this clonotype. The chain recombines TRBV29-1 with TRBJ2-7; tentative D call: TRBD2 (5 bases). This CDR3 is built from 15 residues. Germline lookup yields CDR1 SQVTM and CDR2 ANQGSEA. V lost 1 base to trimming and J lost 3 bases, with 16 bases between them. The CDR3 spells CSVEVASLTSYEQYF. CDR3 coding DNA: TGCAGCGTTGAAGTGGCCAGCCTAACTAGCTACGAGCAGTACTTC.

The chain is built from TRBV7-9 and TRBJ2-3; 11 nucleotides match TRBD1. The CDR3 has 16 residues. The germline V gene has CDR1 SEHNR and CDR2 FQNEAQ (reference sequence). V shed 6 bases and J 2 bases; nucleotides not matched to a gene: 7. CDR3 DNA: TGTGCCAGCAGTTCCAAGGGACAGGGGGTCACAGATACGCAGTATTTT. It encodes CASSSKGQGVTDTQYF.

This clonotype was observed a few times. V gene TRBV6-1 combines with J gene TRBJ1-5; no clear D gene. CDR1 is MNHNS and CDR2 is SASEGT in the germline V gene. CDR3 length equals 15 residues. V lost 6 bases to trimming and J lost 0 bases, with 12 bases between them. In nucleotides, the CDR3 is TGTGCCAGCAGCGACGGACGGGATAGCAATCAGCCCCAGCATTTT. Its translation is CASSDGRDSNQPQHF.

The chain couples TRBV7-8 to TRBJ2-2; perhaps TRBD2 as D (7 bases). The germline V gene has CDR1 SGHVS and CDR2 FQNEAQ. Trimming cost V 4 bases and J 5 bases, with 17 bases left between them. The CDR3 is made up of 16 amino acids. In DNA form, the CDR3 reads TGTGCCAGCAGCTGGACCGAGGGGGGGAGTACCGGGGAGCTGTTTTTT. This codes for CASSWTEGGSTGELFF.

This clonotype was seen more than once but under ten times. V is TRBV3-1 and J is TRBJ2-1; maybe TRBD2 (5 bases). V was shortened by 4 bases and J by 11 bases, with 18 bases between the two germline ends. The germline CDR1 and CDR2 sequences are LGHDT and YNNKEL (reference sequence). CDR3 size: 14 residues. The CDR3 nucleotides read TGTGCCAGCAGCCCCCCGCAGCTAGCATCGAAGCAGTTCTTC. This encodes CASSPPQLASKQFF.

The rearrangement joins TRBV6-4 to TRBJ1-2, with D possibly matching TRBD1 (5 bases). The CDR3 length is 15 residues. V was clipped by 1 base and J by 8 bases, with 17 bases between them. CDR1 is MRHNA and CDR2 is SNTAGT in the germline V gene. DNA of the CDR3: TGTGCCAGCAGTGACTTTTCAGGGAAGGCGAAGGGCTACACCTTC. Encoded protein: CASSDFSGKAKGYTF.

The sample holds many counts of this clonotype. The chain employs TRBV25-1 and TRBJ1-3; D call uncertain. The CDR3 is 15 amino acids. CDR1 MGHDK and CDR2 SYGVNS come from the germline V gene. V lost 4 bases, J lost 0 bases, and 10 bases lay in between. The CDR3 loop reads CASSVALDSGNTIYF. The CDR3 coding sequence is TGTGCCAGCAGTGTGGCCCTTGACTCTGGAAACACCATATATTTT.

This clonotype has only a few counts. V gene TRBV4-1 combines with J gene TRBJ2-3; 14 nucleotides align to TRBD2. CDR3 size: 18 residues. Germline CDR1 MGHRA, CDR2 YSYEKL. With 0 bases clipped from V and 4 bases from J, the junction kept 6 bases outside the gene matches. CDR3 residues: CASSQDPGLAGGPDTQYF. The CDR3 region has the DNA TGCGCCAGCAGCCAAGACCCAGGACTAGCGGGGGGACCAGATACGCAGTATTTT.

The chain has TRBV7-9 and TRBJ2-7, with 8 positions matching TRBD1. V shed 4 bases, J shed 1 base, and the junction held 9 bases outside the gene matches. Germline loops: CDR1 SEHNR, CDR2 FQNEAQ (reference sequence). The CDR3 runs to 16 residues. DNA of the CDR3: TGTGCCAGCAGCTCATCTCGGACAGGGAGGTCCTACGAGCAGTACGTC. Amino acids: CASSSSRTGRSYEQYV.

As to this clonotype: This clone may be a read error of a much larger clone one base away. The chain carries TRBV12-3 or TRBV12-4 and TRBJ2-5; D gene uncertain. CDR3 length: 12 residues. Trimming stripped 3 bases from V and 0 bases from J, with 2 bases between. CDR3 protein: CASSLYQETQYF. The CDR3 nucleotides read TGTGCCAGCAGTTTGTACCAAGAGACCCAGTACTTC.

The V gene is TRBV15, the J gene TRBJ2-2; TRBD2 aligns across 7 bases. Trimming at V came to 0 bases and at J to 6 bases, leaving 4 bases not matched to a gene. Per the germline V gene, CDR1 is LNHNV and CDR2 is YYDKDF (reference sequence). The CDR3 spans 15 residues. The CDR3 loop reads CATSRDRSGAGELFF. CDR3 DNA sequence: TGTGCCACCAGCAGAGACCGAAGCGGGGCCGGGGAGCTGTTTTTT.

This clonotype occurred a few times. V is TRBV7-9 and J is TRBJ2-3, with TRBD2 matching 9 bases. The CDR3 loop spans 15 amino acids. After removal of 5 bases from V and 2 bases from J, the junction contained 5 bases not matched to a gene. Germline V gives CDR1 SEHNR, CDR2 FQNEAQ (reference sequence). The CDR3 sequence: CASSVIAGDTDTQYF. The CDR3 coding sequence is TGTGCCAGCAGCGTAATAGCGGGAGACACAGATACGCAGTATTTT.

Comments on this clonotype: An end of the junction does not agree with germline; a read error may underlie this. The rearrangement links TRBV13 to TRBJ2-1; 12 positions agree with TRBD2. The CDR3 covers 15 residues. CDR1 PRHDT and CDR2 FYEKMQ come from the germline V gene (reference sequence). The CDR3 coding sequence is TGTGCCAGCAGCCCGACTAGCGGGGGCTACAATGAGCAGCTCTTC. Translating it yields CASSPTSGGYNEQLF. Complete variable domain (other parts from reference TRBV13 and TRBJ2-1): AAGVIQSPRHLIKEKRETATLKCYPIPRHDTVYWYQQGPGQDPQFLISFYEKMQSDKGSIPDRFSAQQFSDYHSELNMSSLELGDSALYFCASSPTSGGYNEQLFGPGTRLTVL.

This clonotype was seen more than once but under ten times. CDR3 coding DNA: TGTGCCAGCAGTCCCGGGACAGGGATTAACTATGGCTACACCTTC. The encoded protein is CASSPGTGINYGYTF. The chain has TRBV27 and TRBJ1-2, with 9 bases that match TRBD1. Germline CDR1 MNHEY, CDR2 SMNVEV (reference sequence). With V trimmed by 5 bases and J by 1 base, 5 bases remained unmatched. The CDR3 is 15 amino acids.

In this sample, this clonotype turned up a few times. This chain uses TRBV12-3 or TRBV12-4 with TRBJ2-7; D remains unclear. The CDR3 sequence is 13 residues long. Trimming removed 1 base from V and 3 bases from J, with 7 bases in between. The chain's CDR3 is CASSLVDIYEQYF. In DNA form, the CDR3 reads TGTGCCAGCAGTTTAGTCGACATCTACGAGCAGTACTTC.

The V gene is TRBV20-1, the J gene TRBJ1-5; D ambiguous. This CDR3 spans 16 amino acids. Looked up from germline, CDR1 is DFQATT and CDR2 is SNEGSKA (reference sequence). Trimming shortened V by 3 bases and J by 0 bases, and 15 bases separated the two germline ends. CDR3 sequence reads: CSASNRATLSNQPQHF. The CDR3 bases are TGCAGTGCTAGTAACCGGGCCACCCTTAGCAATCAGCCCCAGCATTTT.